The clone carrying this T cell receptor beta chain has more than one count but fewer than ten. Its antigen remains unknown. Amplification by 5'RACE using constant-segment primers produced TCR alpha and TCR beta cDNA libraries that carried sample barcodes and UMIs. TCRdb itself ran the 5' RACE reads through MiXCR, one entry per CDR3 protein. The sample holds a few hundred thousand distinct CDR3 sequences, roughly 15% seen once. This CDR3 spans 16 amino acids. Germline V gene data show CDR1 as LGHNA and CDR2 as YSLEER. V was cut by 0 bases and J by 0 bases, with 10 bases left in between. This record comes from a study of T-cell memory formation after mild COVID-19. Across the whole study: Largely, TCR clusters stayed within a single donor.

Study-wide results and limits: Shrinking CD4+ clones resided mostly in CM and EM, and CD8+ ones in EMRA. Several responding clones turned up in pre-infection memory, indicating that cross-reactive memory may have taken part.

What was sequenced was PBMCs or a T cell subset sorted from them (not recorded which). The V gene is TRBV4-3, the J gene TRBJ2-3, with D perhaps being TRBD1 or TRBD2 (6 bases each). This TCR was recovered from a man aged 18 to 30 who had mild COVID-19 (a few samples of this study predate the infection). Cell type and time point are not known. The CDR3 is CASSQDQGTSTDTQYF. In DNA form, the CDR3 reads TGCGCCAGCAGCCAAGACCAGGGGACTAGCACAGATACGCAGTATTTT.